At least ten counts were recorded for the clone carrying this T cell receptor (beta chain). MiXCR, applied by TCRdb to the 5' RACE reads, yields one record per CDR3 protein. The sample lists 15,000 to 20,000 distinct CDR3 sequences; less than 9.5% were seen once. The sample belongs to a study of spatial heterogeneity in lung cancer. Germline-derived CDR1 and CDR2 are DFQATT and SNEGSKA (reference sequence). The germline V and J ends were trimmed by 0 bases and 2 bases, with 11 bases remaining between them. This CDR3 is built from 14 residues. The time point: blood at routine non-recurrence follow-up after resection.

This TCR came from a male donor with early-stage non-small cell lung cancer. The chain employs TRBV20-1 and TRBJ2-7; D may be TRBD1 (5 bases). Sample: PBMCs, taken at follow-up. This chain's CDR3 is CSARDAQGTYEQYF. DNA of the CDR3: TGCAGTGCTAGAGATGCCCAGGGAACCTACGAGCAGTACTTC.